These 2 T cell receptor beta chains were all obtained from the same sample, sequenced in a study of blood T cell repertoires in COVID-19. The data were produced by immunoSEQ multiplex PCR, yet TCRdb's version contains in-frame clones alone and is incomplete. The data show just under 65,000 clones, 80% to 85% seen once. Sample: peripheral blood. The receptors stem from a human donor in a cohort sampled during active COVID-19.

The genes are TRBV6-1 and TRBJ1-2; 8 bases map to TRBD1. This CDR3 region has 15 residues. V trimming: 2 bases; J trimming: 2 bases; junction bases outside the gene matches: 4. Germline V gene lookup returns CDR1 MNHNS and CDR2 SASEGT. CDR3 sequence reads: CASSETGGRNYGYTF. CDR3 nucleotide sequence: TGTGCCAGCAGTGAAACAGGGGGACGGAACTATGGCTACACCTTC.

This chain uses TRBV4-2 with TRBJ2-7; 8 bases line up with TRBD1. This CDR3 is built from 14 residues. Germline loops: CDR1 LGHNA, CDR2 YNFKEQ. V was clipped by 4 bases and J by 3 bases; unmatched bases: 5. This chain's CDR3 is CASSRQTGVYEQYF. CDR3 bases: TGTGCCAGCAGCCGGCAGACAGGGGTCTACGAGCAGTACTTC.